This is a list of T cell receptor beta chains from one sample in a study of CD8 T cells in Susac syndrome. TCRdb ran MiXCR on the immunoSEQ multiplex PCR reads and lists one entry per CDR3 protein. The table shows some 120,000 distinct CDR3 sequences, with around 94% occurring only once. Material for sequencing was CD4+ T cells from PBMCs. The receptors here all came from a human donor in good health. Each CDR3 is given with its conserved first and last residue. A D gene is named only where the DNA matches it firmly. Not every row has a clone size; where given, it reads once, few, many or a size class.

clone_size: NA
j_call: TRBJ2-1
v_call: TRBV29-1
d_call: TRBD2
cdr3_nt: TGCAGCGTTGAAGTGGGGACTAGCGACTCCTACAATGAGCAGTTCTTC
cdr3_aa: CSVEVGTSDSYNEQFF

clone_size: NA
j_call: TRBJ2-5
v_call: TRBV3-1
d_call: TRBD2
cdr3_nt: TGTGCCAGCAGCCTAGCGGGAGGAAGGCAAGAGACCCAGTACTTC
cdr3_aa: CASSLAGGRQETQYF

clone_size: NA
j_call: TRBJ2-4
v_call: TRBV6-2/TRBV6-3
d_call: NA
cdr3_nt: TGTGCCAGCAGCTCCCCCACCCAAGCCAAAAACATTCAGTACTTC
cdr3_aa: CASSSPTQAKNIQYF

clone_size: NA
j_call: TRBJ2-1
v_call: TRBV6-2/TRBV6-3
d_call: NA
cdr3_nt: TGTGCCAGCAGTCCCTCCATAGAGAAAGGCAATGAGCAGTTCTTC
cdr3_aa: CASSPSIEKGNEQFF

clone_size: NA
j_call: TRBJ2-4
v_call: TRBV2
d_call: TRBD1
cdr3_nt: TGTGCCAGCAGTGGCACAGGGGACAACATTCAGTACTTC
cdr3_aa: CASSGTGDNIQYF

clone_size: NA
j_call: TRBJ1-1
v_call: TRBV7-2
d_call: TRBD1
cdr3_nt: TGTGCCAGCAGCCGGGACAGGGGGGACACTGAAGCTTTCTTT
cdr3_aa: CASSRDRGDTEAFF

clone_size: NA
j_call: TRBJ1-4
v_call: TRBV23-1
d_call: NA
cdr3_nt: TGCGCCAGCAGTCTCCGCGGGCAGGGAAGGGGGGAAAAACTGTTTTTT
cdr3_aa: CASSLRGQGRGEKLFF

clone_size: NA
j_call: TRBJ1-5
v_call: TRBV30
d_call: NA
cdr3_nt: TGTGCCTGGAGTCCAGGGCCCAATCAGCCCCAGCATTTT
cdr3_aa: CAWSPGPNQPQHF

clone_size: NA
j_call: TRBJ2-7
v_call: TRBV19
d_call: TRBD1
cdr3_nt: TGTGCCAGTAGCAAAGACAGGGCCTACGAGCAGTACTTC
cdr3_aa: CASSKDRAYEQYF

clone_size: few
j_call: TRBJ2-7
v_call: TRBV18
d_call: NA
cdr3_nt: TGTGCCAGCTCACCATATCTCTCCGGTCAAGCCCCCTACGAGCAGTACTTC
cdr3_aa: CASSPYLSGQAPYEQYF

clone_size: once
j_call: TRBJ1-3
v_call: TRBV29-1
d_call: TRBD1
cdr3_nt: TGCAGCGTCCCGGACAGGGCTGGAAACACCATATATTTT
cdr3_aa: CSVPDRAGNTIYF

clone_size: NA
j_call: TRBJ1-2
v_call: TRBV2
d_call: NA
cdr3_nt: TGTGCCAGCTCCAGGGAAGTAGACTATGGCTACACCTTC
cdr3_aa: CASSREVDYGYTF

clone_size: NA
j_call: TRBJ1-1
v_call: TRBV20-1
d_call: NA
cdr3_nt: TGCAGTGCTAGACTGACCGGGCGGGCGAACACTGAAGCTTTCTTT
cdr3_aa: CSARLTGRANTEAFF

clone_size: once
j_call: TRBJ2-1
v_call: TRBV7-2
d_call: NA
cdr3_nt: TGTGCCAGCAGTCAGGGTGGCGGACGATACAATGAGCAGTTCTTC
cdr3_aa: CASSQGGGRYNEQFF

clone_size: NA
j_call: TRBJ2-5
v_call: TRBV15
d_call: TRBD2
cdr3_nt: TGTGCCACCAGCAGAGGGCTAGCGGGGTTAGAGACCCAGTACTTC
cdr3_aa: CATSRGLAGLETQYF

clone_size: once
j_call: TRBJ2-7
v_call: TRBV7-2
d_call: TRBD1
cdr3_nt: TGTGCCAGCAGCTTAGCCAGGGGACAGCCTGGGGAGCAGTACTTC
cdr3_aa: CASSLARGQPGEQYF

clone_size: NA
j_call: TRBJ2-6
v_call: TRBV5-1
d_call: NA
cdr3_nt: TGCGCCAGCAGCTTTGGCACCACTCCTGGGGCCAACGTCCTGACTTTC
cdr3_aa: CASSFGTTPGANVLTF

clone_size: once
j_call: TRBJ2-7
v_call: TRBV7-2
d_call: TRBD1
cdr3_nt: TGTGCCAGCAGCTTATCCCCCCAGGGGGCGGGAGAGCAGTACTTC
cdr3_aa: CASSLSPQGAGEQYF

clone_size: NA
j_call: TRBJ1-4
v_call: TRBV5-6
d_call: NA
cdr3_nt: TGTGCCAGCAGCTTGGGGGGAAACGGTGAAAAACTGTTTTTT
cdr3_aa: CASSLGGNGEKLFF

clone_size: NA
j_call: TRBJ2-3
v_call: TRBV7-2
d_call: TRBD2
cdr3_nt: TGTGCCAGCAGCTTACCTAGCGGAGGCACAGATACGCAGTATTTT
cdr3_aa: CASSLPSGGTDTQYF

clone_size: NA
j_call: TRBJ2-7
v_call: TRBV7-2
d_call: NA
cdr3_nt: TGTGCCAGCAGCACCCAGGGGAACGAGCAGTACTTC
cdr3_aa: CASSTQGNEQYF

clone_size: NA
j_call: TRBJ1-5
v_call: TRBV5-1
d_call: TRBD1
cdr3_nt: TGCGCCAGCAGCGCCGGGACAGCTAATCAGCCCCAGCATTTT
cdr3_aa: CASSAGTANQPQHF

clone_size: NA
j_call: TRBJ2-3
v_call: TRBV7-9
d_call: TRBD2
cdr3_nt: TGTGCCAGCAGCTCCACCGCGGGGGGTCGACTAGCGGGAGTCGATACGCAGTATTTT
cdr3_aa: CASSSTAGGRLAGVDTQYF

clone_size: NA
j_call: TRBJ1-3
v_call: TRBV6-5
d_call: NA
cdr3_nt: TGTGCCAGCAGCTGGACATCTGGAAACACCATATATTTT
cdr3_aa: CASSWTSGNTIYF